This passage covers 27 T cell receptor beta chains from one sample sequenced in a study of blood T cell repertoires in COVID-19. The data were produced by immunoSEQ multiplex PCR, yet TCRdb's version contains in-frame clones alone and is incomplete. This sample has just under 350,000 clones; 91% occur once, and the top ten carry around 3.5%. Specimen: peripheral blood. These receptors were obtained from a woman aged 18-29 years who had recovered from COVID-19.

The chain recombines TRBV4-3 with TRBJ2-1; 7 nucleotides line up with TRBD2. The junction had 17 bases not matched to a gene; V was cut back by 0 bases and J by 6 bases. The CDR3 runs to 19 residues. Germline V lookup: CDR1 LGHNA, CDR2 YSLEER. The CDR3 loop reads CASSQETGGGISLGNEQFF. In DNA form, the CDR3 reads TGCGCCAGCAGCCAAGAGACGGGGGGTGGGATCTCCCTCGGCAATGAGCAGTTCTTC.

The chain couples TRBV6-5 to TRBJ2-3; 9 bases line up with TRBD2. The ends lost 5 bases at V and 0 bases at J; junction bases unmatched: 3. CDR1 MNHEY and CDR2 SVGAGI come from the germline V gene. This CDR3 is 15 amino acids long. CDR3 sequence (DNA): TGTGCCAGCAGTAATGGACTAGCGAGCACAGATACGCAGTATTTT. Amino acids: CASSNGLASTDTQYF.

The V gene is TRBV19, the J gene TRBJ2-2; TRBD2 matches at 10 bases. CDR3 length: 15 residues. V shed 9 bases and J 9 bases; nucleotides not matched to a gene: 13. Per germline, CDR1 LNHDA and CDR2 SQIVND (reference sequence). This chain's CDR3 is CASHGLAANQWELFF. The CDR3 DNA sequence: TGTGCCAGCCACGGACTAGCGGCAAACCAATGGGAGCTGTTTTTT.

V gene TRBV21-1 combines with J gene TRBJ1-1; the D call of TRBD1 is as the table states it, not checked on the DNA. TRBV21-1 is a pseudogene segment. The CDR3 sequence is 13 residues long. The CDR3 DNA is TGTGCCAGCACCTTACAGGCGAACACTGAAGCTTTCTTT. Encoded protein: CASTLQANTEAFF.

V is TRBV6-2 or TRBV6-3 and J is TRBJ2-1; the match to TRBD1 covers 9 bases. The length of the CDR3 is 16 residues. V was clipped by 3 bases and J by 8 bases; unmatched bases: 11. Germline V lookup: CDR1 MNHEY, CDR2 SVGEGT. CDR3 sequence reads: CASSYGTGTGPHEQFF. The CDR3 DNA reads TGTGCCAGCAGTTATGGGACCGGGACAGGGCCTCATGAGCAGTTCTTC.

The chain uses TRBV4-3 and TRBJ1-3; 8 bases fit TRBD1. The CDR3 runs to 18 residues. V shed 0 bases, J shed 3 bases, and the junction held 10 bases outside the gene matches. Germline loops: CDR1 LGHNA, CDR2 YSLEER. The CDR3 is CASSQEGQGASFGNTIYF. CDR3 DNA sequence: TGCGCCAGCAGCCAAGAAGGTCAGGGGGCTTCTTTTGGAAACACCATATATTTT.

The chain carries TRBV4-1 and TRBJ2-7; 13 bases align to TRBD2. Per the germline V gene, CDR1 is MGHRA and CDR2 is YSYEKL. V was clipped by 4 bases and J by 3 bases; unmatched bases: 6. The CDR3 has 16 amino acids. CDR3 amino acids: CASSPRTSGSIYEQYV. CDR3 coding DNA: TGCGCCAGCAGCCCAAGGACTAGCGGGAGTATCTACGAGCAGTACGTC.

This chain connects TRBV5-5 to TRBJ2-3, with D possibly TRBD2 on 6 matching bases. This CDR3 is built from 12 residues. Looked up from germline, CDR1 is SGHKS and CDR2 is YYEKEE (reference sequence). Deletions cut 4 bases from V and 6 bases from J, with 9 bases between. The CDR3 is CASSLRGDTQYF. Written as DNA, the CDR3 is TGTGCCAGCAGCCTCCGGGGGGATACGCAGTATTTT.

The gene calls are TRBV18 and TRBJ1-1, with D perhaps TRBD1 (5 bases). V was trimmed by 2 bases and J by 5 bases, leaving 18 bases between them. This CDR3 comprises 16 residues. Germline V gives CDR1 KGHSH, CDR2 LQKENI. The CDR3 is CASSPRRTGGGTEAFF. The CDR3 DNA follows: TGTGCCAGCTCACCAAGGCGGACGGGGGGTGGAACTGAAGCTTTCTTT. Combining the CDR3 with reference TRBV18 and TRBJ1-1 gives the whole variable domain NAGVMQNPRHLVRRRGQEARLRCSPMKGHSHVYWYRQLPEEGLKFMVYLQKENIIDESGMPKERFSAEFPKEGPSILRIQQVVRGDSAAYFCASSPRRTGGGTEAFFGQGTRLTVV.

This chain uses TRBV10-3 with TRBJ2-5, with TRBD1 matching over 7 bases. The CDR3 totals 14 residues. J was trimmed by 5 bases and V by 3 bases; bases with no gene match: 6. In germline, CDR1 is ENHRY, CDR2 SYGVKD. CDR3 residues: CAISDEGASETQYF. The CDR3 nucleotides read TGTGCCATCAGTGATGAGGGGGCTAGCGAGACCCAGTACTTC.

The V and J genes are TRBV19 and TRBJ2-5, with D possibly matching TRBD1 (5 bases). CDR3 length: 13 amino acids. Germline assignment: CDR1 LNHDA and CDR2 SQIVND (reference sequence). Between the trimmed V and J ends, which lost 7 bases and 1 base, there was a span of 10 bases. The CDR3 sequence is CASKAGFQETQYF. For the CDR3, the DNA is TGTGCCAGTAAAGCAGGGTTCCAAGAGACCCAGTACTTC.

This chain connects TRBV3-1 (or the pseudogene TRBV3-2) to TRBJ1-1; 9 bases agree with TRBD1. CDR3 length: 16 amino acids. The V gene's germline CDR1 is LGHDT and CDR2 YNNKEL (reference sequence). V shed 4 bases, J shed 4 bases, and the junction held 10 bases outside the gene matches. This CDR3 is CASSPILQGATTEAFF. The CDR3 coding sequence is TGTGCCAGCAGCCCGATACTACAGGGGGCGACCACTGAAGCTTTCTTT.

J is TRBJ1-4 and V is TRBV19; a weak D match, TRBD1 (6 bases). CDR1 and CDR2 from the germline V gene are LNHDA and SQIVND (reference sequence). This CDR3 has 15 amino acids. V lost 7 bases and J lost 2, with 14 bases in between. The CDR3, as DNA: TGTGCCAGTACCCCACCAGGGGTGACTAATGAAAAACTGTTTTTT. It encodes CASTPPGVTNEKLFF. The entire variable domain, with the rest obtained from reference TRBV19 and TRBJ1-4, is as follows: DGGITQSPKYLFRKEGQNVTLSCEQNLNHDAMYWYRQDPGQGLRLIYYSQIVNDFQKGDIAEGYSVSREKKESFPLTVTSAQKNPTAFYLCASTPPGVTNEKLFFGSGTQLSVL.

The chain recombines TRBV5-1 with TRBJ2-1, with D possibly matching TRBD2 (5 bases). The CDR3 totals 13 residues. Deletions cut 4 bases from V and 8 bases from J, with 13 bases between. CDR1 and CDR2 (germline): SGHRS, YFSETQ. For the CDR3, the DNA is TGCGCCAGCAGCCCTGGGAGTGGGTATGAGCAGTTCTTC. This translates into CASSPGSGYEQFF.

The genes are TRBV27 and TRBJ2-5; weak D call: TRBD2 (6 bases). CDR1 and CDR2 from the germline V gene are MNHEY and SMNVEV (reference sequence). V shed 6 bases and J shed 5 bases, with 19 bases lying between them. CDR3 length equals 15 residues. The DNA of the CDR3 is TGTGCCAGCAGCTCGATCCCGGGACTGGGGGAGACCCAGTACTTC. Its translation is CASSSIPGLGETQYF.

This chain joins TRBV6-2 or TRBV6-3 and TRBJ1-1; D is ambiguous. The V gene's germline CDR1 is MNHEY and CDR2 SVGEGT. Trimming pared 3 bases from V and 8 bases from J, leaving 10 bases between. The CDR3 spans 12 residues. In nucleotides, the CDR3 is TGTGCCAGCAGTTATCGGTCCGCCGAAGCTTTCTTT. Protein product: CASSYRSAEAFF.

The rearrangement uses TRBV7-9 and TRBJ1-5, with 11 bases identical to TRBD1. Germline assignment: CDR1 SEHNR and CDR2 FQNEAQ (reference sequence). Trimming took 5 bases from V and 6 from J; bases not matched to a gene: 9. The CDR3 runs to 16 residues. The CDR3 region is CASSTSGTGGGQPQHF. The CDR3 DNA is TGTGCCAGCAGCACTTCCGGGACAGGGGGTGGTCAGCCCCAGCATTTT.

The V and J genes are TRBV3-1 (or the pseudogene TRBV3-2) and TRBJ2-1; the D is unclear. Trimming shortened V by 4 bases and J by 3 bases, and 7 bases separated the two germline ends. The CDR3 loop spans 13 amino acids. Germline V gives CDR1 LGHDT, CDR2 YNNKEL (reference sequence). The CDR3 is CASSPPHYNEQFF. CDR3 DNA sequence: TGTGCCAGCAGCCCCCCCCACTACAATGAGCAGTTCTTC.

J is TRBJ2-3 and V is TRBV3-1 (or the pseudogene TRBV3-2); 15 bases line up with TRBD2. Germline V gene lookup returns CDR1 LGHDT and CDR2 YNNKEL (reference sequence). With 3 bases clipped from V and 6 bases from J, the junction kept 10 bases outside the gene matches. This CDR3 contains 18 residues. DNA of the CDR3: TGTGCCAGCAGCCAGAAGGGACTAGCGGGAGGAGCGTCGGATACGCAGTATTTT. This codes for CASSQKGLAGGASDTQYF.

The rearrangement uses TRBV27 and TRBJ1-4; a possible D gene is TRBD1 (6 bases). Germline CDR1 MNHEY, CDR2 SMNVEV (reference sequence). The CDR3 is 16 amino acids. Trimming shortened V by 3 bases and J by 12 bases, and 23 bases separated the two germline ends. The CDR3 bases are TGTGCCAGCAGTTTTCGATCGGACAGCCCCTCATGGGAACTGTTTTTT. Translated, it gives CASSFRSDSPSWELFF.

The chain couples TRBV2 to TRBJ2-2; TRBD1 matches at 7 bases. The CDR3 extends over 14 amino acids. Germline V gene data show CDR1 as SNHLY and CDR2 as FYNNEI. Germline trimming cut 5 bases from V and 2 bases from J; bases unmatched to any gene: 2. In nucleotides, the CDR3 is TGTGCCAGCAGTTGGGACAGAAACACCGGGGAGCTGTTTTTT. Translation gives CASSWDRNTGELFF.

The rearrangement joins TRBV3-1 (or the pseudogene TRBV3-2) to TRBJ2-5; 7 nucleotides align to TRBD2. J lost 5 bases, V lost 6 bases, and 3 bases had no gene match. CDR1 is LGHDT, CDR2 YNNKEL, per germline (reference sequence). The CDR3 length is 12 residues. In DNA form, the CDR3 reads TGTGCCAGCAGTGGACTAGAGGAGACCCAGTACTTC. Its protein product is CASSGLEETQYF.

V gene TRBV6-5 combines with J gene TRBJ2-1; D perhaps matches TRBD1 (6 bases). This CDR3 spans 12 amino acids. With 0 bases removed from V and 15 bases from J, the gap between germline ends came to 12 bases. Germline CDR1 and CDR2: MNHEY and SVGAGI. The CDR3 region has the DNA TGTGCCAGCAGTTACTCGATGGGGGCCCTGTTCTTC. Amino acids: CASSYSMGALFF.

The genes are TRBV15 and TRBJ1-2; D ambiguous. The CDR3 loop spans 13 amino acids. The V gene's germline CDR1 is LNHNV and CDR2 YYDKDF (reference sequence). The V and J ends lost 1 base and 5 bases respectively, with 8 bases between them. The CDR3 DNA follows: TGTGCCACCAGCAGAGCAGAATGGTATGGCTACACCTTC. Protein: CATSRAEWYGYTF.

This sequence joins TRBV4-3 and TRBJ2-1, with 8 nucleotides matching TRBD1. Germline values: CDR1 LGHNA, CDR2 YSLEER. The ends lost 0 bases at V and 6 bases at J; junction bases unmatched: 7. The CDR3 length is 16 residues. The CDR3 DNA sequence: TGCGCCAGCAGCCAAGATGCTAGGACAGGGCGCAATGAGCAGTTCTTC. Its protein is CASSQDARTGRNEQFF.

CDR3 sequence (DNA): TGTGCCAGTAGTATCGACAGGATTCTCATGAACACTGAAGCTTTCTTT. This sequence encodes CASSIDRILMNTEAFF. V and J are TRBV19 and TRBJ1-1, with D tentatively TRBD1 (6 bases). The ends were cut back, 3 bases at V and 0 bases at J, with 14 bases in the middle. The V gene's germline CDR1 is LNHDA and CDR2 SQIVND (reference sequence). This CDR3 region has 16 residues.

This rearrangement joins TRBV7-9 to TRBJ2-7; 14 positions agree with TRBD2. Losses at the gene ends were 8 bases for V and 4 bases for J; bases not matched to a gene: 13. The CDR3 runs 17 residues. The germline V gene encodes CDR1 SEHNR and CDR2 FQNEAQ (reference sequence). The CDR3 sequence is CASPPTSGRARRYEQYV. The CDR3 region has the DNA TGTGCCAGCCCCCCGACTAGCGGGAGGGCCCGCAGGTACGAGCAGTACGTC.